The source of this T cell receptor (beta chain) is a study of graft-versus-host responses after intestinal transplantation. As regards this clone: Its antigen is still unknown.

CDR3 length: 15 residues. The V end was cut by 4 bases, the J end by 6 bases, with 17 bases between. CDR1 and CDR2 (germline): SGHDN, FVKESK. Assay: immunoSEQ multiplex PCR; the TCRdb copy retains only in-frame clones and omits some. This table holds about 86,000 clones, roughly nine tenths found once. General study results and limits: Researchers found GvH clones in recipient marrow, and some showed up first in ileum or blood. Early after transplant, HvG clones declined as circulating GvH clones peaked.

The sample consisted of unstimulated CD4+ T cells sorted from spleen or lymph node cells, taken before transplant. This sequence was found in a human donor who was the organ donor for an intestinal transplant. This chain joins TRBV14 and TRBJ2-3; TRBD1 is a possible D gene (5 bases). This CDR3 reads CASSPLVGHYDTQYF. The CDR3 DNA follows: TGTGCCAGCAGCCCCTTAGTTGGACATTACGATACGCAGTATTTT.